This T cell receptor beta chain was documented in a study of cytomegalovirus exposure and HLA in healthy donors. Findings and limits, study-wide: An analysis was carried out at a later point. It showed that HLA-associated TCR beta chains were more clonally expanded than equally common non-associated chains. Presence/absence results assume similar sequencing depth per donor, which may not hold. A later analysis linked some 17,000 TCR beta sequences to HLA alleles at 0.05 false discovery rate.

PCR used 60 Vbeta primers and 13 Jbeta primers. As processed by the authors: Later, an analysis found about 80 million unique TCR beta chains, and roughly 9.9 million of these were shared. Method: immunoSEQ multiplex PCR; TCRdb's copy keeps in-frame clones and lacks some. V, J and clone size are taken as reported in that table, and D and trimming were inferred from the DNA itself. The sample shows around 64,000 clones, 65% to 90% of them seen only once. This CDR3 has 17 residues. The germline V gene encodes CDR1 SGHNT and CDR2 YYREEE (reference sequence). V lost 0 bases to trimming and J lost 3 bases; unmatched junction nucleotides: 6. As concerns this clone: Antigen specificity is unknown.

Sequencing was performed on PBMCs. The chain uses TRBV5-4 and TRBJ2-1; 10 bases fit TRBD2. The source of this sequence is a female donor in good health and CMV-seronegative. DNA for the CDR3: TGTGCCAGCAGCTTGGTTAAGCTAGCGGGAGTCTACAATGAGCAGTTCTTC. Residues: CASSLVKLAGVYNEQFF. The variable domain in full, with the rest retrieved from reference TRBV5-4 and TRBJ2-1, is ETGVTQSPTHLIKTRGQQVTLRCSSQSGHNTVSWYQQALGQGPQFIFQYYREEENGRGNFPPRFSGLQFPNYSSELNVNALELDDSALYLCASSLVKLAGVYNEQFFGPGTRLTVL.